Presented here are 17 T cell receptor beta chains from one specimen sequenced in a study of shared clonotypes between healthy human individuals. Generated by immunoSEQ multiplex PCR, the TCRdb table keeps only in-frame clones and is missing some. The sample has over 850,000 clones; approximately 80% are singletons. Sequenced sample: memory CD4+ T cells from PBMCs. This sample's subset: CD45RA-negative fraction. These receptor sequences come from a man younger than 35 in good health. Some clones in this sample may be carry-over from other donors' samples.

CDR3 nucleotides: TGTGCCAGTAGTATGGGGGCCAACGTCCTGACTTTC. Its translation is CASSMGANVLTF. The J gene is TRBJ2-6, the V gene TRBV19; D not resolved. This CDR3 has 12 residues. Germline values: CDR1 LNHDA, CDR2 SQIVND (reference sequence). V was pared by 3 bases and J by 4 bases, with 1 base between.

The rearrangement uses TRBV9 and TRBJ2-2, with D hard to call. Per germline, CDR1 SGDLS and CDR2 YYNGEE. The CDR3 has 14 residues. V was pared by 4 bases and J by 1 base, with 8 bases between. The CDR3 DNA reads TGTGCCAGCAGCCCCGCCTTGAACACCGGGGAGCTGTTTTTT. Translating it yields CASSPALNTGELFF.

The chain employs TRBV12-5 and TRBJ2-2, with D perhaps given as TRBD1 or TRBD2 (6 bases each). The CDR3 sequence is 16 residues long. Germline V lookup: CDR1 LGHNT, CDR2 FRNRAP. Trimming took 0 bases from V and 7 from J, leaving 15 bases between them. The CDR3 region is CASGLVYGGGIGELFF. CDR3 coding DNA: TGTGCTAGTGGTTTGGTATACGGGGGCGGTATCGGGGAGCTGTTTTTT.

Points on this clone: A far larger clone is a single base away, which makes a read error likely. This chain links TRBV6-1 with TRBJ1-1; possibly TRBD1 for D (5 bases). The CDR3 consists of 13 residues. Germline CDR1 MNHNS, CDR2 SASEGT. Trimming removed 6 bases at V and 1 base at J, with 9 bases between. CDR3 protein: CASSVTGNTEAFF. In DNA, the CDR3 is TGTGCCAGCAGCGTAACAGGGAACACTGAAGCTTTCTTT.

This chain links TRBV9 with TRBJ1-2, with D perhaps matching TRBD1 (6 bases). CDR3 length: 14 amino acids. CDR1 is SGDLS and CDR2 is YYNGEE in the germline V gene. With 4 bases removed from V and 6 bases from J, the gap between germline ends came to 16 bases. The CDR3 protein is CASSPQRGSNGYTF. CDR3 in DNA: TGTGCCAGCAGCCCGCAAAGGGGGTCTAATGGCTACACCTTC.

CDR3 amino acids: CASSIGEVSGYTF. Here the CDR3 DNA reads TGTGCCAGTAGTATTGGGGAAGTGAGTGGCTACACCTTC. V and J are TRBV19 and TRBJ1-2; D unclear. The V and J ends lost 3 bases and 7 bases respectively, with 12 bases between them. Germline CDR1 and CDR2: LNHDA and SQIVND (reference sequence). This CDR3 has 13 amino acids.

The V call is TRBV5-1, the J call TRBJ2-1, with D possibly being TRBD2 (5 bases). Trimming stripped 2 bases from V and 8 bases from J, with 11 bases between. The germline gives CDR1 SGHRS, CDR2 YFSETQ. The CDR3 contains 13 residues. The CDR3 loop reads CASSFGSGDEQFF. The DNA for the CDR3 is TGCGCCAGCAGCTTCGGGTCCGGGGATGAGCAGTTCTTC.

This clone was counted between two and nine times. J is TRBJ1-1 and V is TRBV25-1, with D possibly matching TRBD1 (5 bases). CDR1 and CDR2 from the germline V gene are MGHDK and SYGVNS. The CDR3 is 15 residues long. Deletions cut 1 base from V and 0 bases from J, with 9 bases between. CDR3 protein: CASSELGRMNTEAFF. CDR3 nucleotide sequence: TGTGCCAGCAGTGAATTGGGACGGATGAACACTGAAGCTTTCTTT. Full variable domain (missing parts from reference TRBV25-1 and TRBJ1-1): EADIYQTPRYLVIGTGKKITLECSQTMGHDKMYWYQQDPGMELHLIHYSYGVNSTEKGDLSSESTVSRIRTEHFPLTLESARPSHTSQYLCASSELGRMNTEAFFGQGTRLTVV.

This CDR3 is CASSWGIAGVSETQYF. CDR3 nucleotide sequence: TGCGCCAGCAGCTGGGGGATAGCGGGAGTGTCGGAGACCCAGTACTTC. The gene calls are TRBV5-1 and TRBJ2-5, with TRBD2 matching over 9 bases. The CDR3 is made up of 16 amino acids. V was pared by 3 bases and J by 5 bases, with 11 bases of the junction left unmatched. Germline assignment: CDR1 SGHRS and CDR2 YFSETQ.

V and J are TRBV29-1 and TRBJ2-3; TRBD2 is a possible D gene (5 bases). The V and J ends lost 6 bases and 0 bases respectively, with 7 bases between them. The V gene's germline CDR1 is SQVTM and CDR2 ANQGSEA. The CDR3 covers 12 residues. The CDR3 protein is CSVADSTDTQYF. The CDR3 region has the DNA TGCAGCGTAGCGGACAGCACAGATACGCAGTATTTT.

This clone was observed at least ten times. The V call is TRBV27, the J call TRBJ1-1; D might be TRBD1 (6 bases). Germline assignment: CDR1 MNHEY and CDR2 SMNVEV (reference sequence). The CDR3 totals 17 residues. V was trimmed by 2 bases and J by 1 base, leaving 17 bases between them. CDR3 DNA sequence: TGTGCCAGCAGTTTAAGCTCCTGGGGGCGACGGAACACTGAAGCTTTCTTT. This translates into CASSLSSWGRRNTEAFF.

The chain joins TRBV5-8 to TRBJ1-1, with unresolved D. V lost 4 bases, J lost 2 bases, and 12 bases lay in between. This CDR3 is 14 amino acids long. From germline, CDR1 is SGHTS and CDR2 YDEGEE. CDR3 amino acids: CASSPGWGNTEAFF. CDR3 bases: TGTGCCAGCAGCCCGGGGTGGGGTAACACTGAAGCTTTCTTT. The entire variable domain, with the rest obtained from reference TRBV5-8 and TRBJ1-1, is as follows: EAGVTQSPTHLIKTRGQQATLRCSPISGHTSVYWYQQALGLGLQFLLWYDEGEERNRGNFPPRFSGRQFPNYSSELNVNALELEDSALYLCASSPGWGNTEAFFGQGTRLTVV.

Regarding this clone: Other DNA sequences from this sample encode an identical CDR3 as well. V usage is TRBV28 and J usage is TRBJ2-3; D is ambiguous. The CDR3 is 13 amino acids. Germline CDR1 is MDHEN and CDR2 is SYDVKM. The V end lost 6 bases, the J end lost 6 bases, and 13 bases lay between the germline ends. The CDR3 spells CASSPGGPDTQYF. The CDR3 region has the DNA TGTGCCAGCAGCCCCGGTGGCCCCGATACGCAGTATTTT.

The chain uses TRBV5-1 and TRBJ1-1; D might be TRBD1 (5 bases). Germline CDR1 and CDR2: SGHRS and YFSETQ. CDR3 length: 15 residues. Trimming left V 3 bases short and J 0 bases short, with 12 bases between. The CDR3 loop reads CASSSQGAMNTEAFF. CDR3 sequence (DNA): TGCGCCAGCAGCTCTCAGGGTGCTATGAACACTGAAGCTTTCTTT.

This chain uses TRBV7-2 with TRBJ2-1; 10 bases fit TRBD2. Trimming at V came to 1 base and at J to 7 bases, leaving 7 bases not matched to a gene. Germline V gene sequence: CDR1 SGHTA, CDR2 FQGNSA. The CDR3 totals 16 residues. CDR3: CASSLGPGLAMNEQFF. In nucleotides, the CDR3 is TGTGCCAGCAGCTTAGGCCCGGGACTAGCGATGAATGAGCAGTTCTTC.

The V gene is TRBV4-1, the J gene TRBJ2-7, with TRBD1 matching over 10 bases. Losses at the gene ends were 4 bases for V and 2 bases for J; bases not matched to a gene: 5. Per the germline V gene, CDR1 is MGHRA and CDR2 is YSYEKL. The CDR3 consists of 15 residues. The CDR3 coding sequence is TGCGCCAGCAGCCGGGGACAGGGGATAACCTACGAGCAGTACTTC. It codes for CASSRGQGITYEQYF.

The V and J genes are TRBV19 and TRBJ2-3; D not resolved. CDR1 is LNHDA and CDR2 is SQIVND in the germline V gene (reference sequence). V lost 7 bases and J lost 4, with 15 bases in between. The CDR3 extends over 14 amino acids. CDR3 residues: CASKERAAADTQYF. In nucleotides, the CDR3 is TGTGCCAGTAAGGAAAGGGCGGCAGCAGATACGCAGTATTTT.